This TCR beta chain emerged from a study of spatial heterogeneity in lung cancer. Study overall: Matched bulk RNA-seq yielded a T cell transcriptional module score. Counts of TCR transcripts in tumor regions correlated strongly with that score. General study findings and limits: One measure, the expanded intratumoral alpha and beta TCR count, tracked tumor mutation counts.

This clonotype showed up many times. Its specificity is not known. Stated time point: sample taken at primary tumor resection. A unique molecular identifier was attached to every TCR cDNA molecule. TCRdb re-called the 5' RACE reads through MiXCR, storing one row per CDR3 protein. This sample yields around 12,000 distinct CDR3 sequences, of which less than 6.5% are seen a single time; approximately 12% belongs to the top ten. Trimming removed 4 bases from V and 7 bases from J, with 10 bases in between. CDR1 and CDR2 (germline): SEHNR, FQNEAQ (reference sequence). The CDR3 extends over 13 amino acids. The receptor was derived from a female donor with early-stage non-small cell lung cancer. This rearrangement joins TRBV7-9 to TRBJ1-4; a weak D match, TRBD1 (5 bases). The material sequenced was lung tumor tissue, taken at surgery. The CDR3 spells CASSSGLSEKLFF. The CDR3 DNA is TGTGCCAGCAGCTCAGGGTTGAGTGAAAAACTGTTTTTT. Full variable domain (missing parts from reference TRBV7-9 and TRBJ1-4): DTGVSQNPRHKITKRGQNVTFRCDPISEHNRLYWYRQTLGQGPEFLTYFQNEAQLEKSRLLSDRFSAERPKGSFSTLEIQRTEQGDSAMYLCASSSGLSEKLFFGSGTQLSVL.